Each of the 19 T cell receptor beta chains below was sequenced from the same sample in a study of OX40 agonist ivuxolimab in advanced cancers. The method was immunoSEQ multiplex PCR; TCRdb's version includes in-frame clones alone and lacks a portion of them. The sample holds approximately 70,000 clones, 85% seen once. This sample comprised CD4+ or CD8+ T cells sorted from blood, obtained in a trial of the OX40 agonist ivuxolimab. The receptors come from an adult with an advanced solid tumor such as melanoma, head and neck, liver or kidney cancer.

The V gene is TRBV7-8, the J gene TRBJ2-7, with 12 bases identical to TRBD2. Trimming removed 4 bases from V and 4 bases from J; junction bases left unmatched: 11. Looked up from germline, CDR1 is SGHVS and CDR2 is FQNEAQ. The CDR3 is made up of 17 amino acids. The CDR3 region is CASSYWTSGVIPYEQYF. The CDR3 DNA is TGTGCCAGCAGCTACTGGACTAGCGGGGTCATCCCATACGAGCAGTACTTC. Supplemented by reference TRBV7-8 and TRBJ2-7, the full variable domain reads GAGVSQSPRYKVAKRGQDVALRCDPISGHVSLFWYQQALGQGPEFLTYFQNEAQLDKSGLPSDRFFAERPEGSVSTLKIQRTQQEDSAVYLCASSYWTSGVIPYEQYFGPGTRLTVT.

CDR3 nucleotides: TGTGCCAGCAGCCGGAACGAGGGCAATGAGCAGTTCTTC. It specifies CASSRNEGNEQFF. This sequence joins TRBV11-2 and TRBJ2-1, with D possibly being TRBD2 (5 bases). V lost 5 bases and J lost 6, with 11 bases in between. This CDR3 region has 13 residues. CDR1 SGHAT and CDR2 FQNNGV come from the germline V gene.

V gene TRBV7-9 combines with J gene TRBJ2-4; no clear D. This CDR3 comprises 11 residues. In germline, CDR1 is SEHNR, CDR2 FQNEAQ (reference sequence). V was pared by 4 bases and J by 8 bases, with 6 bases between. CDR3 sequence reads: CASSSADIQYF. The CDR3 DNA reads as TGTGCCAGCAGCTCGGCGGACATTCAGTACTTC. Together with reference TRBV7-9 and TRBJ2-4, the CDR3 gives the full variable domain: DTGVSQNPRHKITKRGQNVTFRCDPISEHNRLYWYRQTLGQGPEFLTYFQNEAQLEKSRLLSDRFSAERPKGSFSTLEIQRTEQGDSAMYLCASSSADIQYFGAGTRLSVL.

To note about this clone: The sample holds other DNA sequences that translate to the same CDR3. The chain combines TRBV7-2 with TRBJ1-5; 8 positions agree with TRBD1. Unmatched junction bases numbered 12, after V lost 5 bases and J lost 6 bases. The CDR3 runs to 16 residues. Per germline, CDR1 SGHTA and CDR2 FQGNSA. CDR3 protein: CASSTHQQGGGQPQHF. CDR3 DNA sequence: TGTGCCAGCAGCACCCACCAACAGGGGGGGGGTCAGCCCCAGCATTTT.

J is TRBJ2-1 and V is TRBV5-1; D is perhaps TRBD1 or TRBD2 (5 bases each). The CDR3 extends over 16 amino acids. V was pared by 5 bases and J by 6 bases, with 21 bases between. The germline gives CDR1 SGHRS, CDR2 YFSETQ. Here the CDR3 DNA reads TGCGCCAGCAGTTTTACGGGACCCCCTTCCGGCAATGAGCAGTTCTTC. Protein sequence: CASSFTGPPSGNEQFF.

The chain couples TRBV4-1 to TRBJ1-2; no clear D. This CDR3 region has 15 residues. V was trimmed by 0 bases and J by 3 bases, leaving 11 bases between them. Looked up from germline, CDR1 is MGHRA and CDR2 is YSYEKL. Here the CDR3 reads CASSQEYRRDYGYTF. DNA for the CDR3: TGCGCCAGCAGCCAAGAATATCGGCGGGACTATGGCTACACCTTC.

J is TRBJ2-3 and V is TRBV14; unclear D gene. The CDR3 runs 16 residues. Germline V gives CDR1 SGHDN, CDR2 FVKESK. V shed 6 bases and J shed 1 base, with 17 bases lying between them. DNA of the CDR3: TGTGCCAGCAGTGGCGGATGGGGAACACGCACAGATACGCAGTATTTT. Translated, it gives CASSGGWGTRTDTQYF.

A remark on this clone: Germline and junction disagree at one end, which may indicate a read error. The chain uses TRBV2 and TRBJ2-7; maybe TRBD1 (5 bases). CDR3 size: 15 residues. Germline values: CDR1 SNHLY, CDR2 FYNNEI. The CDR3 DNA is TGTGCCGGCAGGGTGGGGCCAGGACGTCCCTACGAGCAGTACTTC. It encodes CAGRVGPGRPYEQYF.

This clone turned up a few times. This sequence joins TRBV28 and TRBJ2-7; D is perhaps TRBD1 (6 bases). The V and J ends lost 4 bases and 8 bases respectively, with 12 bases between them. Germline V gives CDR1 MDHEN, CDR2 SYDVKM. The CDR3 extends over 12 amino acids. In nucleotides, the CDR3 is TGTGCCAGCAGTTCCAACAGGGTCAAGCAGTACTTC. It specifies CASSSNRVKQYF.

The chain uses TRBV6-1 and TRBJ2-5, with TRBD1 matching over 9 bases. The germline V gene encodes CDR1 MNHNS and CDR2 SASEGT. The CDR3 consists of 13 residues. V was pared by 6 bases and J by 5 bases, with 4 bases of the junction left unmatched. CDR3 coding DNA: TGTGCCAGCAGGCGGACAGGGGCCGAGACCCAGTACTTC. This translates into CASRRTGAETQYF.

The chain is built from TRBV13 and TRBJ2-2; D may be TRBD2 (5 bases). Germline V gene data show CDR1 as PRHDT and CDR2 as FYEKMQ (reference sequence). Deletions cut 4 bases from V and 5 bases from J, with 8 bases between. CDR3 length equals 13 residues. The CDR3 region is CASSSGITGELFF. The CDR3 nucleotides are TGTGCCAGCAGCTCGGGAATTACCGGGGAGCTGTTTTTT. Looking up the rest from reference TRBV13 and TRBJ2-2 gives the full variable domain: AAGVIQSPRHLIKEKRETATLKCYPIPRHDTVYWYQQGPGQDPQFLISFYEKMQSDKGSIPDRFSAQQFSDYHSELNMSSLELGDSALYFCASSSGITGELFFGEGSRLTVL.

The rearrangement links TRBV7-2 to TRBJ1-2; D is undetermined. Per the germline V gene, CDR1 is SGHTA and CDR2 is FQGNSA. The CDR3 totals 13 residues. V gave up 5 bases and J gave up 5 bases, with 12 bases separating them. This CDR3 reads CASSPQVRYGYTF. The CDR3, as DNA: TGTGCCAGCAGCCCACAAGTTAGATATGGCTACACCTTC.

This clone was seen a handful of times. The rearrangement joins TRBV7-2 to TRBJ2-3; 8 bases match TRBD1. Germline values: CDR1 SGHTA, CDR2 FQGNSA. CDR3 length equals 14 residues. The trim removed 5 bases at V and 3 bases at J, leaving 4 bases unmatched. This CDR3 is CASSAGGSTDTQYF. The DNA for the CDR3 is TGTGCCAGCAGCGCAGGGGGCTCGACAGATACGCAGTATTTT. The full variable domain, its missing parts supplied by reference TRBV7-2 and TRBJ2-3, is GAGVSQSPSNKVTEKGKDVELRCDPISGHTALYWYRQSLGQGLEFLIYFQGNSAPDKSGLPSDRFSAERTGGSVSTLTIQRTQQEDSAVYLCASSAGGSTDTQYFGPGTRLTVL.

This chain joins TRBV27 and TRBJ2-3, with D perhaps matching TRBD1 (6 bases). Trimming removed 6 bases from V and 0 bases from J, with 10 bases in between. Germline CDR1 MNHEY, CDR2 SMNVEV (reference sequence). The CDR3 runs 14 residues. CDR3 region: CASRPGHSTDTQYF. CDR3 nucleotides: TGTGCCAGCAGACCGGGACACAGCACAGATACGCAGTATTTT.

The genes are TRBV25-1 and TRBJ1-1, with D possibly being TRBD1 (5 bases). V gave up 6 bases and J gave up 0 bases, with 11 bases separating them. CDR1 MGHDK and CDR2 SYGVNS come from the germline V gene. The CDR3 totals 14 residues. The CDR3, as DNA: TGTGCCAGCAGGGCCAGGGAGGTGAACACTGAAGCTTTCTTT. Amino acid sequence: CASRAREVNTEAFF. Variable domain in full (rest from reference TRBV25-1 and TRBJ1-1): EADIYQTPRYLVIGTGKKITLECSQTMGHDKMYWYQQDPGMELHLIHYSYGVNSTEKGDLSSESTVSRIRTEHFPLTLESARPSHTSQYLCASRAREVNTEAFFGQGTRLTVV.

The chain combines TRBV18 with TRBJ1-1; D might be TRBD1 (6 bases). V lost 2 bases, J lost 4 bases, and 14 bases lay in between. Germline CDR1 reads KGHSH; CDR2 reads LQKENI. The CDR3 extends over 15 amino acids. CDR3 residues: CASSPIGGEGTEAFF. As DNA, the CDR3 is TGTGCCAGCTCACCAATCGGGGGCGAGGGCACTGAAGCTTTCTTT.

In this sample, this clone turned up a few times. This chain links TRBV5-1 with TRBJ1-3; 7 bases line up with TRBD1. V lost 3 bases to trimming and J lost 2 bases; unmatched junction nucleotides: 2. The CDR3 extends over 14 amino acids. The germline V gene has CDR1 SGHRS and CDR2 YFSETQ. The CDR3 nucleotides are TGCGCCAGCAGCTGGGGGACAGCTGGAAACACCATATATTTT. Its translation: CASSWGTAGNTIYF.

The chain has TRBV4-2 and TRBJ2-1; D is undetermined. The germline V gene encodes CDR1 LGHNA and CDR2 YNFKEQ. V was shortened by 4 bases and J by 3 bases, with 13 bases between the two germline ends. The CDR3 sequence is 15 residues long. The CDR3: CASSLSVGHYNEQFF. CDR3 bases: TGTGCCAGCAGCCTGTCGGTCGGTCACTACAATGAGCAGTTCTTC.

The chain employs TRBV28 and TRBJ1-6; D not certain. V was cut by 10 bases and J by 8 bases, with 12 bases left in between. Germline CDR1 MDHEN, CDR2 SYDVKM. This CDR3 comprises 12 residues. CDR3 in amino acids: CATGVGDSPLHF. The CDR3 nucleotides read TGTGCCACAGGAGTGGGAGATTCACCCCTCCACTTT.